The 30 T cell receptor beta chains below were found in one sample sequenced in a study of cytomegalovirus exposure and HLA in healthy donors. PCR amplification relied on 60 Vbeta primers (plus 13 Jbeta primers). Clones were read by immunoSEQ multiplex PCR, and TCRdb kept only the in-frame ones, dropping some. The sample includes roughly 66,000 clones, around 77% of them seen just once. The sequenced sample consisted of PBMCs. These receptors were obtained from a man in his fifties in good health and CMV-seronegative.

The CDR3 spells CASSLSSGSGNTIYF. In DNA form, the CDR3 reads TGCGCCAGCAGCTTGTCTTCGGGGTCTGGAAACACCATATATTTT. The J gene is TRBJ1-3, the V gene TRBV5-1; the D is unclear. The germline gives CDR1 SGHRS, CDR2 YFSETQ. Trimming took 1 base from V and 1 from J, leaving 9 bases between them. The CDR3 runs to 15 residues.

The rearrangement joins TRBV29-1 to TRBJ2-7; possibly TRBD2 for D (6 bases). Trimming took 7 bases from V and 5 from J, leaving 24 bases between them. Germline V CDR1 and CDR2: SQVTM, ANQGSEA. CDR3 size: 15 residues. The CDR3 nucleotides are TGCAGCGCGGACGCACGGTACGGGGAGGCCCACGAGCAGTACTTC. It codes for CSADARYGEAHEQYF.

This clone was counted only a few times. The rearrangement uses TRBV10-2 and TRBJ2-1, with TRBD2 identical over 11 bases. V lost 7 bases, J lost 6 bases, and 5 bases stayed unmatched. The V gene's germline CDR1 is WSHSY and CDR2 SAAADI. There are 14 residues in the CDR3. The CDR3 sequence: CASTLAGGGNEQFF. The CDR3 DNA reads TGCGCCAGCACTTTAGCGGGAGGGGGCAATGAGCAGTTCTTC.

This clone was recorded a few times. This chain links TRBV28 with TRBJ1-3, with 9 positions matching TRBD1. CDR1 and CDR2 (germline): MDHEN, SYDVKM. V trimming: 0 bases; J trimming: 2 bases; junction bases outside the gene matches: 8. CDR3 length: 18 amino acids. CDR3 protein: CASSLWGTGPLAGNTIYF. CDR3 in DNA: TGTGCCAGCAGTTTATGGGGGACAGGGCCACTCGCTGGAAACACCATATATTTT.

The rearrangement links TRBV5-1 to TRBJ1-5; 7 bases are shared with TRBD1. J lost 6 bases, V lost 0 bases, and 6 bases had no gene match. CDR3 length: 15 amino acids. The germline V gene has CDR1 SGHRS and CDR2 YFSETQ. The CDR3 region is CASSLATGDGQPQHF. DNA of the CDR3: TGCGCCAGCAGCTTGGCCACAGGGGATGGTCAGCCCCAGCATTTT. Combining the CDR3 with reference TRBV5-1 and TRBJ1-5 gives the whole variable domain KAGVTQTPRYLIKTRGQQVTLSCSPISGHRSVSWYQQTPGQGLQFLFEYFSETQRNKGNFPGRFSGRQFSNSRSEMNVSTLELGDSALYLCASSLATGDGQPQHFGDGTRLSIL.

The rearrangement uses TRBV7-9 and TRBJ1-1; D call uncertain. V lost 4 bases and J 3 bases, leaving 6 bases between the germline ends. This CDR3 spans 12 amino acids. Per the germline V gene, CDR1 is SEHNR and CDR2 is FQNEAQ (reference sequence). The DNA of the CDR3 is TGTGCCAGCAGCTGGAGGGACACTGAAGCTTTCTTT. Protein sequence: CASSWRDTEAFF. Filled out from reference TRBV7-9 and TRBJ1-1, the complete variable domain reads DTGVSQNPRHKITKRGQNVTFRCDPISEHNRLYWYRQTLGQGPEFLTYFQNEAQLEKSRLLSDRFSAERPKGSFSTLEIQRTEQGDSAMYLCASSWRDTEAFFGQGTRLTVV.

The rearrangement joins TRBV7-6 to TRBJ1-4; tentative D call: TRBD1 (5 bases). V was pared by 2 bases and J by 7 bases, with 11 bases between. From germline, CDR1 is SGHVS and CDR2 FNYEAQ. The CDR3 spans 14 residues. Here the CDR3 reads CASSLIGRGEKLFF. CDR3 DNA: TGTGCCAGCAGCTTAATCGGGAGGGGTGAAAAACTGTTTTTT.

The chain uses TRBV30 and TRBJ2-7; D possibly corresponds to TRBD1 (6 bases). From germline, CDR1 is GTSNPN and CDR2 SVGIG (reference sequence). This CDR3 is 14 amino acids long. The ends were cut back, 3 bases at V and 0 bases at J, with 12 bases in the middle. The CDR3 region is CAWRGWGPSYEQYF. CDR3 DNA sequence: TGTGCCTGGAGGGGGTGGGGGCCCTCCTACGAGCAGTACTTC.

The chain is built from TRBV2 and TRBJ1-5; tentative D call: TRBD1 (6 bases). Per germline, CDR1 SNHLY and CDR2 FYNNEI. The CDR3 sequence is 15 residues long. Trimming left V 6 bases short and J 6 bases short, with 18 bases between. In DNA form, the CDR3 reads TGTGCCAGCAGGACCAATGAAAAGGACAGTCAGCCCCAGCATTTT. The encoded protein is CASRTNEKDSQPQHF.

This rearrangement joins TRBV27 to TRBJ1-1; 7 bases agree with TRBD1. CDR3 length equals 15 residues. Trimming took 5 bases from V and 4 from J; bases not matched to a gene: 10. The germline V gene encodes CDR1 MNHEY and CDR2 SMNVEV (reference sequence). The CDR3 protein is CASSIRKGASTEAFF. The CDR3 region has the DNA TGTGCCAGCAGTATTCGTAAGGGGGCCAGCACTGAAGCTTTCTTT.

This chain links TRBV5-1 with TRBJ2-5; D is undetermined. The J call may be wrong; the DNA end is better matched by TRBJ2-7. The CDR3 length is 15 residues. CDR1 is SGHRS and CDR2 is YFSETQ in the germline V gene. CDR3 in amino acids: CASSLAYGPTYEQYF. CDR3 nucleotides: TGCGCCAGCAGCTTGGCCTATGGGCCTACCTACGAGCAGTACTTC.

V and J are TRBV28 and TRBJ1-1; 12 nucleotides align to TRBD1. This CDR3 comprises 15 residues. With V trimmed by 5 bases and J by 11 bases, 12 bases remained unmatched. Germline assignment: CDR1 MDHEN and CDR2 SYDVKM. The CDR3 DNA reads TGTGCCAGCAGTCTTATCGGGACAGGGGGCTTGGGGGCTTTCTTT. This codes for CASSLIGTGGLGAFF.

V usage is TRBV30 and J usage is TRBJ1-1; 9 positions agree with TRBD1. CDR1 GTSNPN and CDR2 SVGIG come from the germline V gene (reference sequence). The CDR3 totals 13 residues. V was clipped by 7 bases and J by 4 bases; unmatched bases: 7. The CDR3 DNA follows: TGTGCCTTAAAGACAGGGGGGGGCACTGAAGCTTTCTTT. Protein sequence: CALKTGGGTEAFF.

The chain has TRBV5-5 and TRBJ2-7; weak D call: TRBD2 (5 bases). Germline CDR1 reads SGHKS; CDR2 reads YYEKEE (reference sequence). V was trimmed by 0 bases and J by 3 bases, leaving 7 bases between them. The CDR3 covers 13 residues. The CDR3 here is CASSLGRDYEQYF. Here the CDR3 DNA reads TGTGCCAGCAGCTTGGGACGGGACTACGAGCAGTACTTC.

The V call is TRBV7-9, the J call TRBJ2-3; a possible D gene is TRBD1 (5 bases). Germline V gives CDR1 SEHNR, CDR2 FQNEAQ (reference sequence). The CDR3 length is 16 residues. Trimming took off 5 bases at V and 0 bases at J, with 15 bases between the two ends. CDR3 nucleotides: TGTGCCAGCAGCCCCAGCCGTGGGGCTAGCACAGATACGCAGTATTTT. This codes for CASSPSRGASTDTQYF.

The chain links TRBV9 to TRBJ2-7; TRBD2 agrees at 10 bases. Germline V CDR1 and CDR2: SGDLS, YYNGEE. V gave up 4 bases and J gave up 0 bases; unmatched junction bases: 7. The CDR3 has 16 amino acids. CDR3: CASSTSGAGSSYEQYF. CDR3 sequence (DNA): TGTGCCAGCAGCACTAGCGGGGCGGGAAGCTCCTACGAGCAGTACTTC.

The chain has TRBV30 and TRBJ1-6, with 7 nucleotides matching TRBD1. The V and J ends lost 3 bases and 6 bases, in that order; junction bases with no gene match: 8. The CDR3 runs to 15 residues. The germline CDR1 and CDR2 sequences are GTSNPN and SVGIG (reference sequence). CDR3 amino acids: CAWRNDGTANSPLHF. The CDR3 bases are TGTGCCTGGAGGAACGACGGGACAGCTAATTCACCCCTCCACTTT.

Here the CDR3 reads CASSLHSSYEQYF. CDR3 DNA sequence: TGTGCCAGCAGCTTGCACAGTTCATACGAGCAGTACTTC. The chain couples TRBV5-6 to TRBJ2-7; D is unresolved. The germline CDR1 and CDR2 sequences are SGHDT and YYEEEE. Trimming stripped 1 base from V and 4 bases from J, with 9 bases between. The CDR3 length is 13 residues.

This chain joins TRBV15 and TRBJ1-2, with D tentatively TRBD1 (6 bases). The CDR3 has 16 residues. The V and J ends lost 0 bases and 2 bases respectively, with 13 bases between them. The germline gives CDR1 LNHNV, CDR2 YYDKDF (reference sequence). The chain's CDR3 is CATSRDTQGGNYGYTF. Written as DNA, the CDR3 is TGTGCCACCAGCAGAGATACACAGGGAGGGAACTATGGCTACACCTTC.

The CDR3 DNA reads TGTGCCAGCACCGGGGGGACTGAAGCTTTCTTT. This translates into CASTGGTEAFF. The chain carries TRBV28 and TRBJ1-1; possibly TRBD1 for D (5 bases). CDR1 is MDHEN and CDR2 is SYDVKM in the germline V gene. Deletions cut 7 bases from V and 5 bases from J, with 8 bases between. This CDR3 spans 11 amino acids. Based on the CDR3 plus reference TRBV28 and TRBJ1-1, the full variable domain is DVKVTQSSRYLVKRTGEKVFLECVQDMDHENMFWYRQDPGLGLRLIYFSYDVKMKEKGDIPEGYSVSREKKERFSLILESASTNQTSMYLCASTGGTEAFFGQGTRLTVV.

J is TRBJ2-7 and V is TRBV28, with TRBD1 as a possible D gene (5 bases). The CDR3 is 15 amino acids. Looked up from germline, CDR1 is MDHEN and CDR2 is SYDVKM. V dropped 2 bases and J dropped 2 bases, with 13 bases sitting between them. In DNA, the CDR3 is TGTGCCAGCAGTTTACAGGGTAAAGGGACCTACGAGCAGTACTTC. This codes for CASSLQGKGTYEQYF.

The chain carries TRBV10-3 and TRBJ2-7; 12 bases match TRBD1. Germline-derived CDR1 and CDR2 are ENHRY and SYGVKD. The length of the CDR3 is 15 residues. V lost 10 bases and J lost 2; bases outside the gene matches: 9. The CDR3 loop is CATQTGTGGPYEQYF. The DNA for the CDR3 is TGTGCCACGCAAACCGGGACAGGGGGCCCCTACGAGCAGTACTTC.

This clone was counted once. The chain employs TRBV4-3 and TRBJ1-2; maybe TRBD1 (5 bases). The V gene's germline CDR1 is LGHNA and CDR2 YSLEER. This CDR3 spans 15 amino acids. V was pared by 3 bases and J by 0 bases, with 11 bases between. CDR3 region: CASSQIDRANYGYTF. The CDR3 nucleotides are TGCGCCAGCAGCCAGATAGACAGAGCTAACTATGGCTACACCTTC.

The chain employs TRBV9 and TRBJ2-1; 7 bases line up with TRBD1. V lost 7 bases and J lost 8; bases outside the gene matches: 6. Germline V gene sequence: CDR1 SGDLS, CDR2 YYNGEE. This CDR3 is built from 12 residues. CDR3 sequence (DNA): TGTGCCAGCGGGAACAGGGGCGATGAGCAGTTCTTC. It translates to CASGNRGDEQFF. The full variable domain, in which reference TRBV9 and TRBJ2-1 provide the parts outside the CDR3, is DSGVTQTPKHLITATGQRVTLRCSPRSGDLSVYWYQQSLDQGLQFLIQYYNGEERAKGNILERFSAQQFPDLHSELNLSSLELGDSALYFCASGNRGDEQFFGPGTRLTVL.

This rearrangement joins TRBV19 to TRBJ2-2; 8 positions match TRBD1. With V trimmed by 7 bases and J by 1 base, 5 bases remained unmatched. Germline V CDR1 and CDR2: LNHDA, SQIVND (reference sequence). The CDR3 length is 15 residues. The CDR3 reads CASNRGQGNTGELFF. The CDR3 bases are TGTGCCAGTAACCGAGGACAGGGGAACACCGGGGAGCTGTTTTTT.

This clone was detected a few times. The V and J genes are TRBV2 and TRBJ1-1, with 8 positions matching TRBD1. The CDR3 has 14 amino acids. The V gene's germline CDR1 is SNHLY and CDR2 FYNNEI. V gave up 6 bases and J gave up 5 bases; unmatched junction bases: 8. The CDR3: CASRNRGRVTEAFF. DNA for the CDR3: TGTGCCAGCAGGAACAGGGGGAGGGTGACTGAAGCTTTCTTT.

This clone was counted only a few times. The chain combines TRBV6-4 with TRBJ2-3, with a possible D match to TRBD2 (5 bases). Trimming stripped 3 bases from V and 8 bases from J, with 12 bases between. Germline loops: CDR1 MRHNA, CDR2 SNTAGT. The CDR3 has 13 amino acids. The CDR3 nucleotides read TGTGCCAGCAGTGAAATCGAAGGAGGTACGCAGTATTTT. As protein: CASSEIEGGTQYF.

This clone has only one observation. CDR3 sequence: CASGTGSHEQYF. In DNA form, the CDR3 reads TGTGCCAGTGGGACAGGGTCCCACGAGCAGTACTTC. The chain joins TRBV6-5 to TRBJ2-5; 9 bases agree with TRBD1. TRBJ2-7 explains the end of the DNA better; the J call may be wrong. Germline V gene lookup returns CDR1 MNHEY and CDR2 SVGAGI. The CDR3 is 12 amino acids.

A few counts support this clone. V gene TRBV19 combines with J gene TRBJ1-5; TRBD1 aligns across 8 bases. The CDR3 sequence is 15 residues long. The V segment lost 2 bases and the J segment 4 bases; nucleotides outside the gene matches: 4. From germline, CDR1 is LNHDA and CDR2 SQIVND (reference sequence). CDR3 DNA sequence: TGTGCCAGTAGTATATCACGGACAGGGAATCAGCCCCAGCATTTT. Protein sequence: CASSISRTGNQPQHF.

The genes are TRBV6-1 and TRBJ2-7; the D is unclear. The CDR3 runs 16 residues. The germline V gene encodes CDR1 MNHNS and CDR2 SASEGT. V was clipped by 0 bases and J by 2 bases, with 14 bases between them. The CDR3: CASSEAIPEYPYEQYF. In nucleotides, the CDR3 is TGTGCCAGCAGTGAAGCGATCCCCGAGTATCCCTACGAGCAGTACTTC.